The 21 T cell receptor beta chains below come from one sample, sequenced in a study of Graves' ophthalmopathy and Graves' hyperthyroidism. RNA transcripts were the template, and TCR beta CDR3 regions were amplified from them. Second-round multiplex PCR came after first-round RT-PCR with HTBI primers. TCRdb reprocessed the multiplex PCR reads with MiXCR, giving one entry per CDR3 protein. This sample has over a million distinct CDR3 sequences; 35% to 40% occur once, and the top ten carry around 10%. The specimen was peripheral blood or thyroid tissue (not recorded which). These TCRs come from an adult man with Graves' hyperthyroidism.

In the case of this clonotype: A much larger clone sits a single nucleotide away, making a read error possible. V usage is TRBV20-1 and J usage is TRBJ2-7; D gene uncertain. Germline-derived CDR1 and CDR2 are DFQATT and SNEGSKA (reference sequence). This CDR3 is built from 13 residues. The CDR3 loop is CSARDNRGREQCF. The CDR3 bases are TGCAGTGCTAGAGATAACCGAGGCCGCGAGCAGTGCTTC.

This clonotype has at least ten counts. The V and J genes are TRBV5-1 and TRBJ2-7, with 8 bases aligning to TRBD2. Germline-derived CDR1 and CDR2 are SGHRS and YFSETQ. V trimming: 4 bases; J trimming: 5 bases; junction bases outside the gene matches: 8. The CDR3 sequence is 14 residues long. The CDR3 DNA sequence: TGCGCCAGCAGCCTGGGACTAGGGTTTGACGAGCAGTACTTC. Translating gives CASSLGLGFDEQYF.

The chain uses TRBV5-8 and TRBJ2-2; 9 bases align to TRBD2. Germline CDR1 SGHTS, CDR2 YDEGEE. V shed 4 bases, J shed 5 bases, and the junction held 9 bases outside the gene matches. CDR3 length: 16 residues. CDR3 protein: CASSQLAGPGTGELFF. As DNA, the CDR3 is TGTGCCAGCAGCCAACTAGCGGGCCCTGGGACCGGGGAGCTGTTTTTT.

As regards this clonotype: This may be a read error, as it is one base from a much larger clone. This chain links TRBV9 with TRBJ1-6; D not certain. The germline V and J ends were trimmed by 0 bases and 5 bases, with 6 bases remaining between them. Germline V gene data show CDR1 as SGDLS and CDR2 as YYNGEE. The CDR3 extends over 14 amino acids. The CDR3 DNA sequence: TGTGCCAGCAGCGTAGCACAGAATAATTCACCCCTCCACTTT. Translated: CASSVAQNNSPLHF.

The V gene is TRBV4-3, the J gene TRBJ2-7, with 7 positions matching TRBD2. Per germline, CDR1 LGHNA and CDR2 YSLEER. This CDR3 comprises 15 residues. Trimming removed 1 base from V and 3 bases from J; junction bases left unmatched: 6. The CDR3 sequence: CASSQGYGGNYEQYF. The CDR3 DNA reads TGCGCCAGCAGCCAAGGATACGGGGGGAACTACGAGCAGTACTTC.

At least ten counts were recorded for this clonotype. V gene TRBV29-1 combines with J gene TRBJ2-7; D perhaps matches TRBD2 (5 bases). Germline V lookup: CDR1 SQVTM, CDR2 ANQGSEA. The V and J ends lost 4 bases and 4 bases respectively, with 8 bases between them. This CDR3 is 11 amino acids long. CDR3 residues: CSVVDSYEQYF. The CDR3 bases are TGCAGCGTTGTGGACTCATACGAGCAGTACTTC.

As to this clonotype: The junction and the germline gene differ at one end; a read error may be behind it. The chain combines TRBV10-3 with TRBJ2-7, with D possibly matching TRBD2 (5 bases). Per germline, CDR1 ENHRY and CDR2 SYGVKD. This CDR3 has 13 residues. The chain's CDR3 is CAISELATGELYF. The CDR3 DNA reads TGTGCCATCAGTGAGTTAGCAACCGGGGAGCTGTACTTC.

This clonotype was seen a handful of times. The V and J genes are TRBV30 and TRBJ1-1, with D unresolved. Trimming left V 3 bases short and J 1 base short, with 9 bases between. CDR3 length: 13 residues. CDR1 GTSNPN and CDR2 SVGIG come from the germline V gene (reference sequence). CDR3: CAWRGLGNTEAFF. In DNA form, the CDR3 reads TGTGCCTGGAGAGGGTTGGGGAACACTGAAGCTTTCTTT.

This clonotype was observed many times. V gene TRBV6-2 or TRBV6-3 combines with J gene TRBJ2-7; D uncertain. V was pared by 4 bases and J by 6 bases, with 13 bases between. Germline lookup yields CDR1 MNHEY and CDR2 SVGEGT. CDR3 length: 13 residues. The CDR3 coding sequence is TGTGCCAGCAGTTCCCGCAGGATGAGCGAGCAGTACTTC. Its translation: CASSSRRMSEQYF.

The chain carries TRBV25-1 and TRBJ2-3; 16 nucleotides agree with TRBD2. Trimming took 6 bases from V and 6 from J; bases not matched to a gene: 9. CDR1 is MGHDK, CDR2 SYGVNS, per germline. The CDR3 is made up of 17 amino acids. This chain's CDR3 is CASRSGTSGGALDTQYF. The CDR3 DNA reads TGTGCCAGCAGATCCGGGACTAGCGGGGGGGCTCTGGATACGCAGTATTTT.

Of note for this clonotype: Being one base from a much bigger clone, this may be a read error. This chain uses TRBV2 with TRBJ2-5; 7 bases map to TRBD2. Germline lookup yields CDR1 SNHLY and CDR2 FYNNEI. V shed 7 bases and J 1 base; nucleotides not matched to a gene: 6. This CDR3 has 14 residues. The CDR3 loop reads CASKRGGGQETQYF. In nucleotides, the CDR3 is TGTGCCAGCAAGAGAGGCGGGGGCCAAGAGACCCAGTACTTC.

The genes are TRBV7-2 and TRBJ2-3; the match to TRBD2 covers 9 bases. This CDR3 spans 16 amino acids. Trimming cost V 0 bases and J 2 bases; bases outside gene matches: 3. Germline CDR1 SGHTA, CDR2 FQGNSA. The CDR3 loop is CASSLASGGYTDTQYF. DNA of the CDR3: TGTGCCAGCAGCTTAGCCAGCGGGGGGTACACAGATACGCAGTATTTT.

This sequence joins TRBV10-2 and TRBJ2-7; 7 bases align to TRBD1. Looked up from germline, CDR1 is WSHSY and CDR2 is SAAADI. The CDR3 has 14 amino acids. V was clipped by 6 bases and J by 2 bases; unmatched bases: 7. Here the CDR3 DNA reads TGCGCCAGCAGCCGGGACAGCGATGCCTACGAGCAGTACTTC. It codes for CASSRDSDAYEQYF.

This clonotype was recorded at least ten times. The chain carries TRBV7-8 and TRBJ2-7; 9 bases fit TRBD2. V was pared by 8 bases and J by 3 bases, with 14 bases of the junction left unmatched. This CDR3 contains 16 residues. CDR1 is SGHVS and CDR2 is FQNEAQ in the germline V gene. For the CDR3, the DNA is TGTGCCAGCCGACTCACTGATAGCGGGAGATACTACGAGCAGTACTTC. This gives the protein CASRLTDSGRYYEQYF.

This clonotype was counted many times. The chain uses TRBV5-1 and TRBJ2-5; maybe TRBD2 (5 bases). Germline V gene data show CDR1 as SGHRS and CDR2 as YFSETQ. The V gene lost 0 bases and the J gene lost 2 bases, with 11 bases spanning the gap. CDR3 length: 15 amino acids. Here the CDR3 reads CASSLAETIQETQYF. CDR3 sequence (DNA): TGCGCCAGCAGCTTGGCCGAGACTATTCAAGAGACCCAGTACTTC.

This clonotype was counted only a few times. The J gene is TRBJ2-2, the V gene TRBV19; D ambiguous. The CDR3 extends over 14 amino acids. Germline V gene sequence: CDR1 LNHDA, CDR2 SQIVND (reference sequence). V lost 3 bases to trimming and J lost 6 bases, with 11 bases between them. DNA of the CDR3: TGTGCCAGTAGTATCAGACTGGCGGCCGGGGAGCTGTTTTTT. Translation: CASSIRLAAGELFF.

This clonotype has at least ten counts. The V and J genes are TRBV20-1 and TRBJ2-7, with D uncertain. The CDR3 extends over 10 amino acids. Trimming took 3 bases from V and 3 from J, leaving 3 bases between them. From germline, CDR1 is DFQATT and CDR2 SNEGSKA (reference sequence). CDR3 loop: CSASYYEQYF. The DNA of the CDR3 is TGCAGTGCTAGCTACTACGAGCAGTACTTC.

This clonotype was counted many times. The chain uses TRBV19 and TRBJ1-5; unclear D gene. Trimming removed 2 bases at V and 4 bases at J, with 3 bases between. The germline CDR1 and CDR2 sequences are LNHDA and SQIVND (reference sequence). The CDR3 has 12 residues. For the CDR3, the DNA is TGTGCCAGTAGTATATCTAATCAGCCCCAGCATTTT. Encoded protein: CASSISNQPQHF.

This clonotype showed up many times. The CDR3 loop is CASSQGLASPTETQYF. CDR3 DNA sequence: TGCGCCAGCAGCCAAGGACTAGCATCTCCTACAGAGACCCAGTACTTC. This chain joins TRBV4-1 and TRBJ2-5; 7 nucleotides agree with TRBD2. From germline, CDR1 is MGHRA and CDR2 YSYEKL. The CDR3 loop spans 16 amino acids. V was pared by 1 base and J by 4 bases, with 9 bases of the junction left unmatched.

The chain employs TRBV10-2 and TRBJ1-2, with 10 bases aligning to TRBD1. The CDR3 is 14 residues long. Germline assignment: CDR1 WSHSY and CDR2 SAAADI. With 2 bases clipped from V and 6 bases from J, the junction kept 3 bases outside the gene matches. This CDR3 is CASSEPGTGDGYTF. In nucleotides, the CDR3 is TGCGCCAGCAGTGAGCCCGGGACAGGGGATGGCTACACCTTC.

The chain links TRBV11-1 to TRBJ2-7, with 10 bases that match TRBD1. This CDR3 comprises 15 residues. V was pared by 6 bases and J by 6 bases, with 11 bases of the junction left unmatched. The germline V gene encodes CDR1 SGHAT and CDR2 FQDESV (reference sequence). In nucleotides, the CDR3 is TGTGCCAGCAGGGGGGGACAGGGGCTAGGAGGCGAGCAGTACTTC. Its translation is CASRGGQGLGGEQYF.